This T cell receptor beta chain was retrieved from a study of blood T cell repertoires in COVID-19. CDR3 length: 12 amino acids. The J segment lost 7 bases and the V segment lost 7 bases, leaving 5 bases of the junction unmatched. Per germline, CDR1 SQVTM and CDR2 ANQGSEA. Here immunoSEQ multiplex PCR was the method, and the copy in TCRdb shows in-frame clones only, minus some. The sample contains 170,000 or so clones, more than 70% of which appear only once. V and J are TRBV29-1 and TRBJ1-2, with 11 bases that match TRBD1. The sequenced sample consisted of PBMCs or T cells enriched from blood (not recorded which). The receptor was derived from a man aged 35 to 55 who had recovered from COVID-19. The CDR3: CSAPGTGGGYTF. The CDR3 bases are TGCAGCGCTCCCGGGACAGGGGGTGGCTACACCTTC.